The table lists the clone carrying this T cell receptor (beta chain) with many counts. Trimming stripped 0 bases from V and 1 base from J, with 9 bases between. The CDR3 spans 15 residues. The germline gives CDR1 MGHRA, CDR2 YSYEKL. This sample was taken from a study of identical twins. The cDNA had a unique molecular identifier and a template-switch universal primer site. One entry per CDR3 protein, called by TCRdb with MiXCR from the 5' RACE reads. The profile covers 200,000 to 300,000 distinct CDR3 sequences, with more than 9% appearing a single time and 9% to 10% taken by the ten largest. The chain couples TRBV4-1 to TRBJ1-2; D gene ambiguous. The receptor was isolated from a man aged 45-65 years in good health. The sequencing input was memory T cells sorted from blood. In DNA, the CDR3 is TGCGCCAGCAGCCAAGAGTACACTCTTAACTATGGCTACACCTTC. Its translation is CASSQEYTLNYGYTF.